The TCR beta chain described here comes from a study of blood T cell repertoires in COVID-19. Study-level background: Specimens from acute and convalescent COVID-19 originated in the United States, Italy and Spain. The cDNA or gDNA used as material had been derived from T cells, B-cell-depleted T cells, or PBMCs.

Original data processing: It was from reference gene primer amplification that nucleated cell counts were estimated. Clones were read by immunoSEQ multiplex PCR, and TCRdb kept only the in-frame ones, dropping some. D and trimming were read from the DNA, whereas the V and J calls and clone size are those reported in that table. This repertoire shows roughly 230,000 clones, 90% found once; its top ten account for around 2.3%. Germline CDR1 is SGHDT and CDR2 is YYEEEE. Trimming removed 4 bases from V and 3 bases from J; junction bases left unmatched: 3. The CDR3 has 14 residues. The specimen was peripheral blood. The sequence derives from a woman aged 55-69 years with COVID-19, enrolled during active disease. The chain combines TRBV5-6 with TRBJ2-7; the match to TRBD1 covers 11 bases. The CDR3 DNA reads as TGTGCCAGCAGCGGGGGGACAGGGGGCTACGAGCAGTACTTC. Its protein is CASSGGTGGYEQYF.